One sample yielded the 3 T cell receptor beta chains listed below, sequenced in a study of shared clonotypes between healthy human individuals. Sequencing used immunoSEQ multiplex PCR; TCRdb keeps in-frame clones, though not all of them. Of over 700,000 clones listed, roughly 72% are singletons. Specimen: memory CD4+ T cells sorted from blood. Documented subset: CD45RA-negative fraction. These receptor sequences come from a woman in her thirties in good health.

V usage is TRBV11-2 and J usage is TRBJ1-1; D possibly corresponds to TRBD1 (5 bases). The CDR3 is 13 amino acids. Deletions cut 7 bases from V and 5 bases from J, with 14 bases between. The germline V gene has CDR1 SGHAT and CDR2 FQNNGV. CDR3 residues: CASTLGGVTEAFF. The CDR3 DNA sequence: TGTGCCAGCACTTTAGGAGGGGTAACTGAAGCTTTCTTT.

The chain joins TRBV25-1 to TRBJ2-2; the D gene is possibly TRBD1 (6 bases). The ends were cut back, 4 bases at V and 5 bases at J, with 11 bases in the middle. CDR1 and CDR2 (germline): MGHDK, SYGVNS. CDR3 length equals 14 residues. CDR3 sequence (DNA): TGTGCCAGCAGTGCAGGGGCTGGGACCGGGGAGCTGTTTTTT. It translates to CASSAGAGTGELFF.

This chain links TRBV28 with TRBJ1-4, with 9 bases lining up with TRBD1. The CDR3 is made up of 13 amino acids. CDR1 MDHEN and CDR2 SYDVKM come from the germline V gene. V was pared by 6 bases and J by 8 bases, with 4 bases of the junction left unmatched. The CDR3 nucleotides read TGTGCCAGCAGGGGGACAGGGAACGAAAAACTGTTTTTT. Amino acid sequence: CASRGTGNEKLFF.